Below, 27 T cell receptor beta chains from the same sample are listed, as sequenced in a study of cytomegalovirus exposure and HLA in healthy donors. PCR employed 60 Vbeta and 13 Jbeta primers. Only in-frame clones appear in the TCRdb table, and some are missing; sequencing was by immunoSEQ multiplex PCR. Of some 110,000 clones in the sample, just over 65% were seen once. The sample comprised PBMCs. These receptors all come from a man aged 18 to 30 in good health and CMV-seronegative.

This chain uses TRBV21-1 with TRBJ2-3; the table calls TRBD1, which could not be checked here. TRBV21-1 is a documented pseudogene. The CDR3 extends over 13 amino acids. DNA of the CDR3: TGTGCCAGCAGCGGCCAGGGTACAGATACGCAGTATTTT. This sequence encodes CASSGQGTDTQYF.

The chain links TRBV10-3 to TRBJ2-5; D ambiguous. Trimming stripped 2 bases from V and 2 bases from J, with 12 bases between. CDR1 is ENHRY and CDR2 is SYGVKD in the germline V gene. The CDR3 covers 15 residues. The DNA of the CDR3 is TGTGCCATCAGTGAGCCCACAGAGCCTCAAGAGACCCAGTACTTC. Translated: CAISEPTEPQETQYF.

In its sample, this clone was seen once. The rearrangement links TRBV15 to TRBJ2-1, with 9 bases aligning to TRBD1. Germline V CDR1 and CDR2: LNHNV, YYDKDF (reference sequence). The CDR3 length is 15 residues. V lost 5 bases to trimming and J lost 4 bases; unmatched junction nucleotides: 6. CDR3 bases: TGTGCCACCAGCCGGGACAGGGAGAGGTACAATGAGCAGTTCTTC. Protein product: CATSRDRERYNEQFF.

The chain is built from TRBV9 and TRBJ2-2; 9 nucleotides line up with TRBD1. This CDR3 spans 15 amino acids. Germline V gene lookup returns CDR1 SGDLS and CDR2 YYNGEE. V dropped 0 bases and J dropped 7; count of bases not matched to a gene: 4. CDR3 nucleotides: TGTGCCAGCAGCGTAGAGGACAGGGGTATCGGGGAGCTGTTTTTT. Its protein product is CASSVEDRGIGELFF. The variable domain in full, completed from reference TRBV9 and TRBJ2-2, reads DSGVTQTPKHLITATGQRVTLRCSPRSGDLSVYWYQQSLDQGLQFLIQYYNGEERAKGNILERFSAQQFPDLHSELNLSSLELGDSALYFCASSVEDRGIGELFFGEGSRLTVL.

J is TRBJ2-5 and V is TRBV13; 8 nucleotides line up with TRBD1. CDR3 length: 17 amino acids. Trimming cost V 5 bases and J 3 bases; bases outside gene matches: 14. Germline V CDR1 and CDR2: PRHDT, FYEKMQ (reference sequence). CDR3 sequence: CASSPGPGGVGKETQYF. DNA for the CDR3: TGTGCCAGCAGCCCGGGACCAGGGGGCGTAGGGAAAGAGACCCAGTACTTC.

The genes are TRBV29-1 and TRBJ2-7, with TRBD2 matching 10 bases. J was trimmed by 1 base and V by 3 bases; bases with no gene match: 3. CDR1 is SQVTM, CDR2 ANQGSEA, per germline. The CDR3 covers 14 residues. CDR3 amino acids: CSVDTLAGSYEQYF. The CDR3 nucleotides are TGCAGCGTTGATACACTAGCGGGATCCTACGAGCAGTACTTC.

The rearrangement uses TRBV12-2 and TRBJ2-1; the tabulated D call, TRBD2, remains unverified against the DNA. TRBV12-2 is recorded as a pseudogene. This CDR3 is 20 amino acids long. CDR3 DNA: TGTGCAAGTCGCTTAGGCTGGAAGGGTAGCGGGGTCCTTTCCTACAATGAGCAGTTCTTC. Its translation is CASRLGWKGSGVLSYNEQFF.

This chain links TRBV10-1 with TRBJ2-2; 9 positions match TRBD1. In germline, CDR1 is WNHNN, CDR2 SYGVQD (reference sequence). The junction had 2 bases not matched to a gene; V was cut back by 2 bases and J by 10 bases. The CDR3 is 13 residues long. The CDR3 loop reads CASSERTGAELFF. The DNA for the CDR3 is TGCGCCAGCAGTGAGAGGACAGGGGCGGAGCTGTTTTTT.

The chain combines TRBV6-6 with TRBJ2-3, with D uncertain. The CDR3 length is 11 residues. The V and J ends lost 6 bases and 2 bases respectively, with 3 bases between them. The V gene's germline CDR1 is MNHNY and CDR2 SVGAGI (reference sequence). CDR3 DNA: TGTGCCAGCAGCCACACAGATACGCAGTATTTT. Amino acid sequence: CASSHTDTQYF.

As regards this clone: One end of the junction does not line up with germline, which may come from a read error. The chain has TRBV5-4 and TRBJ1-1; D is perhaps TRBD1 (5 bases). The CDR3 has 14 amino acids. Germline V gene data show CDR1 as SGHNT and CDR2 as YYREEE (reference sequence). The CDR3 DNA is TGCGCCAGCAGCCAAGAGTCAGGGATCACTGAAGCTTTCTTT. This translates into CASSQESGITEAFF.

This sequence joins TRBV7-8 and TRBJ1-5; no firm D call. The germline V gene encodes CDR1 SGHVS and CDR2 FQNEAQ. The V end lost 7 bases, the J end lost 4 bases, and 11 bases lay between the germline ends. The CDR3 length is 13 residues. The CDR3, as DNA: TGTGCCAGCAAGAGCGCGGGGAATCAGCCCCAGCATTTT. Translating it yields CASKSAGNQPQHF.

The chain carries TRBV7-2 and TRBJ2-1, with TRBD2 matching over 11 bases. The V segment lost 5 bases and the J segment 5 bases; nucleotides outside the gene matches: 5. The CDR3 has 15 residues. Germline V CDR1 and CDR2: SGHTA, FQGNSA. CDR3 nucleotide sequence: TGTGCCAGCAGCCCAGGACTAGCGGGTAACAATGAGCAGTTCTTC. This sequence encodes CASSPGLAGNNEQFF.

This clone was observed a handful of times. The rearrangement uses TRBV4-3 and TRBJ2-3; possible D gene TRBD2, 6 bases. The V and J ends lost 0 bases and 6 bases respectively, with 13 bases between them. CDR3 length equals 15 residues. CDR1 and CDR2 (germline): LGHNA, YSLEER. The CDR3 loop is CASSQDAGYGDTQYF. CDR3 sequence (DNA): TGCGCCAGCAGCCAAGACGCGGGGTATGGGGATACGCAGTATTTT.

In DNA, the CDR3 is TGTGCCAGCAGCCGTACACAACTAGCGGGGGGCACAGATACGCAGTATTTT. As protein: CASSRTQLAGGTDTQYF. The chain has TRBV9 and TRBJ2-3; TRBD2 matches at 11 bases. CDR1 and CDR2 from the germline V gene are SGDLS and YYNGEE. The CDR3 has 17 amino acids. The J segment lost 1 base and the V segment lost 4 bases, leaving 8 bases of the junction unmatched.

The chain couples TRBV10-2 to TRBJ1-1, with TRBD1 matching over 7 bases. CDR1 and CDR2 (germline): WSHSY, SAAADI. This CDR3 is built from 15 residues. Unmatched junction bases numbered 8, after V lost 3 bases and J lost 4 bases. This chain's CDR3 is CASSDFGQGGTEAFF. The CDR3 DNA reads as TGCGCCAGCAGTGATTTTGGGCAGGGGGGCACTGAAGCTTTCTTT.

Only one count was recorded for this clone. The rearrangement links TRBV9 to TRBJ2-2, with TRBD1 matching over 7 bases. The germline V gene encodes CDR1 SGDLS and CDR2 YYNGEE. The CDR3 runs 15 residues. The J segment lost 2 bases and the V segment lost 6 bases, leaving 7 bases of the junction unmatched. The CDR3 DNA is TGTGCCAGCACCCGGGACAGCTATAACACCGGGGAGCTGTTTTTT. This encodes CASTRDSYNTGELFF.

The V gene is TRBV25-1, the J gene TRBJ2-4; D not resolved. Germline loops: CDR1 MGHDK, CDR2 SYGVNS. The ends were cut back, 3 bases at V and 5 bases at J, with 5 bases in the middle. This CDR3 contains 12 residues. CDR3 region: CASSEGENIQYF. The CDR3 nucleotides are TGTGCCAGCAGTGAGGGCGAAAACATTCAGTACTTC.

This chain uses TRBV15 with TRBJ2-1; D call uncertain. The V gene lost 0 bases and the J gene lost 6 bases, with 12 bases spanning the gap. The CDR3 has 15 residues. The germline CDR1 and CDR2 sequences are LNHNV and YYDKDF (reference sequence). The CDR3 bases are TGTGCCACCAGCAGAGAGTTGGCAGCGCGCAATGAGCAGTTCTTC. It translates to CATSRELAARNEQFF.

This clone was recorded once. The chain joins TRBV2 to TRBJ2-7; weak D call: TRBD1 (6 bases). V lost 8 bases and J 3 bases, leaving 11 bases between the germline ends. Per germline, CDR1 SNHLY and CDR2 FYNNEI. This CDR3 spans 12 amino acids. The CDR3 is CASQGTFYEQYF. CDR3 coding DNA: TGTGCCAGCCAAGGGACATTCTACGAGCAGTACTTC. The full variable domain, rest sourced from reference TRBV2 and TRBJ2-7, is EPEVTQTPSHQVTQMGQEVILRCVPISNHLYFYWYRQILGQKVEFLVSFYNNEISEKSEIFDDQFSVERPDGSNFTLKIRSTKLEDSAMYFCASQGTFYEQYFGPGTRLTVT.

This clone was counted a single time. The CDR3 sequence: CASRGGGRNEQFF. The CDR3 DNA reads TGTGCCAGCAGGGGGGGAGGGAGAAATGAGCAGTTCTTC. The V gene is TRBV6-5, the J gene TRBJ2-1; 7 bases line up with TRBD2. The germline gives CDR1 MNHEY, CDR2 SVGAGI. The CDR3 sequence is 13 residues long. Unmatched junction bases numbered 6, after V lost 6 bases and J lost 7 bases.

The chain uses TRBV5-6 and TRBJ2-1; no definite D call. This CDR3 region has 15 residues. V was clipped by 0 bases and J by 7 bases, with 14 bases between them. Germline V gene data show CDR1 as SGHDT and CDR2 as YYEEEE. CDR3 nucleotides: TGTGCCAGCAGCTTGGGGGCAGTTTGGCGAAATGAGCAGTTCTTC. Protein sequence: CASSLGAVWRNEQFF.

This rearrangement joins TRBV27 to TRBJ2-3; D might be TRBD1 (5 bases). This CDR3 has 17 amino acids. Germline CDR1 MNHEY, CDR2 SMNVEV (reference sequence). The V end lost 4 bases, the J end lost 5 bases, and 22 bases lay between the germline ends. The DNA for the CDR3 is TGTGCCAGCAGTTGGGGTCCTGGGGCCAGTCGCGGAGATACGCAGTATTTT. Amino acids: CASSWGPGASRGDTQYF.

Comment on this clone: At one end the junction does not follow the germline gene, possibly because of a read error. The chain has TRBV25-1 and TRBJ2-1; 8 bases fit TRBD2. The V gene's germline CDR1 is MGHDK and CDR2 SYGVNS. The CDR3 length is 17 residues. Written as DNA, the CDR3 is TGTGCCAGCAGTGTATCCCCACCAGCGGGAGTAGACAATGAGCAGCTCTTC. Translated: CASSVSPPAGVDNEQLF.

This clone was picked up a small number of times. CDR3 nucleotides: TGCGCCAGCAGCCAAGATCAGGGGGTTGGTGGCTACACCTTC. This sequence encodes CASSQDQGVGGYTF. The chain employs TRBV4-1 and TRBJ1-2, with 7 bases identical to TRBD1. Germline V gene data show CDR1 as MGHRA and CDR2 as YSYEKL. The CDR3 spans 14 residues. V was pared by 0 bases and J by 7 bases, with 5 bases of the junction left unmatched.

This chain connects TRBV6-6 to TRBJ1-2, with 7 positions matching TRBD1. The V gene end was trimmed by 2 bases and the J gene end by 5 bases; junction bases not matched to a gene: 5. The length of the CDR3 is 14 residues. The germline V gene has CDR1 MNHNY and CDR2 SVGAGI (reference sequence). The CDR3 protein is CASSYRGLGYGYTF. The DNA for the CDR3 is TGTGCCAGCAGTTACAGGGGGCTGGGATATGGCTACACCTTC.

This CDR3 is CASRGRPEAFF. The DNA for the CDR3 is TGTGCCAGCAGGGGGAGGCCTGAAGCTTTCTTT. The rearrangement uses TRBV28 and TRBJ1-1, with no clear D. Germline lookup yields CDR1 MDHEN and CDR2 SYDVKM. There are 11 residues in the CDR3. Trimming cost V 6 bases and J 6 bases, with 8 bases left between them.

The chain uses TRBV7-6 and TRBJ2-7; D perhaps matches TRBD2 (6 bases). V lost 1 base, J lost 1 base, and 11 bases lay in between. Germline CDR1 SGHVS, CDR2 FNYEAQ. The CDR3 has 15 residues. The CDR3 region is CASSLGAGPSYEQYF. In DNA, the CDR3 is TGTGCCAGCAGCTTAGGCGCGGGACCTTCCTACGAGCAGTACTTC. Full variable domain (remainder filled in from reference TRBV7-6 and TRBJ2-7): GAGVSQSPRYKVTKRGQDVALRCDPISGHVSLYWYRQALGQGPEFLTYFNYEAQQDKSGLPNDRFSAERPEGSISTLTIQRTEQRDSAMYRCASSLGAGPSYEQYFGPGTRLTVT.